Detailed here is one T cell receptor beta chain. The antigen is unknown. The naive CD8 fraction comprised CD45RO-negative cells positively selected for CCR7 and excluded terminally differentiated effector memory CD45RA+ cells. The record originates from a study of shared clonotypes between healthy human individuals. In the study overall: With ages of 18 to 49, the donors were a couple of women and three men. Points from the study as a whole: The study found roughly 5% of naive CD4 clonotypes shared across a few donors.

Repertoires were generated with immunoSEQ multiplex PCR, while TCRdb's copy carries only in-frame clones and drops some. Here the sample spans about 2.2 million clones, 93% being singletons. Germline V gene data show CDR1 as MNHEY and CDR2 as SVGAGI. Trimming stripped 0 bases from V and 3 bases from J, with 14 bases between. The CDR3 is made up of 16 amino acids. Sequencing was done on a sample of naive CD8+ T cells from PBMCs. The chain employs TRBV6-5 and TRBJ1-2; D remains ambiguous. The origin of this receptor is a man aged 18 to 30 in good health. Some clones in this sample may be carry-over from other donors' samples. CDR3 region: CASSYSRRVGDYGYTF. The CDR3 nucleotides are TGTGCCAGCAGTTACTCGAGAAGGGTGGGCGACTATGGCTACACCTTC.